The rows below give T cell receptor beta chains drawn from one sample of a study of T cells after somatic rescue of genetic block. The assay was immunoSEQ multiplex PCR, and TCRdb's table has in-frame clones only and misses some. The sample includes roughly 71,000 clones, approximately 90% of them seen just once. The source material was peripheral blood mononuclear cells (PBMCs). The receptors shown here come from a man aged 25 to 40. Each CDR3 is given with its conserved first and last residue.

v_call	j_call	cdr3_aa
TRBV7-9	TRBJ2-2	CASSLSSTTGELFF
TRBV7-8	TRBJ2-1	CASRKTEGAYNEQFF
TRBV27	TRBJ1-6	CASGPFGSSYNSPLHF
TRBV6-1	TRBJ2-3	CASSENGRTDTQYF
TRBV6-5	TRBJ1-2	CASSSAGTDYGYTF
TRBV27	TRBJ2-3	CASSFSADPTDTQYF
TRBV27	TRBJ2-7	CASSSLQGFAYEQYF
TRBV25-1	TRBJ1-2	CASADDLGGYTF
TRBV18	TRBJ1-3	CASSPQGSSGNTIYF
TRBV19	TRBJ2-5	CASKAGETQYF
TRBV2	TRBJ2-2	CASSPEGAAGELFF
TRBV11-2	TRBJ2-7	CASSDLLRVWYEQYF
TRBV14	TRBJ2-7	CASSHGLAGSYEQYF
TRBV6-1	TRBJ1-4	CASSDTGSRNEKLFF
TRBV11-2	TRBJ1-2	CASSLDLGDGYTF
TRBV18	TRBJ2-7	CASSPGAGGHYEQYF
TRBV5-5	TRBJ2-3	CASSRGPGDTQYF